A single sample gave rise to the 19 T cell receptor beta chains below, sequenced in a study of control samples from healthy donors and cancer patients. Clones were sequenced by immunoSEQ multiplex PCR, and TCRdb holds only the in-frame ones, with some missing. The table lists 150,000 to 180,000 clones, approximately 94% of them singletons. Sequencing was performed on blood. These receptors all stem from a man between 35 and 55 years old in good health.

V usage is TRBV7-9 and J usage is TRBJ1-3; D gene uncertain. Per germline, CDR1 SEHNR and CDR2 FQNEAQ (reference sequence). V was shortened by 1 base and J by 0 bases, with 13 bases between the two germline ends. This CDR3 contains 17 residues. The CDR3 loop is CASSLGPGPSSGNTIYF. In DNA form, the CDR3 reads TGTGCCAGCAGCTTAGGGCCGGGCCCTAGCTCTGGAAACACCATATATTTT.

This clone came up once. The chain combines TRBV2 with TRBJ1-2; perhaps TRBD1 as D (6 bases). The germline gives CDR1 SNHLY, CDR2 FYNNEI. CDR3 size: 14 residues. The V gene lost 11 bases and the J gene lost 7 bases, with 23 bases spanning the gap. The CDR3 protein is CAGQGGDIASGYTF. Written as DNA, the CDR3 is TGTGCCGGTCAAGGAGGGGACATCGCGAGTGGCTACACCTTC.

The gene calls are TRBV13 and TRBJ1-2; 9 bases agree with TRBD1. J was trimmed by 6 bases and V by 5 bases; bases with no gene match: 7. The germline V gene has CDR1 PRHDT and CDR2 FYEKMQ (reference sequence). The CDR3 runs 14 residues. This CDR3 reads CASSPGTGPHGYTF. The CDR3, as DNA: TGTGCCAGCAGCCCCGGGACAGGGCCACATGGCTACACCTTC.

The CDR3 reads CASSWQGYEAFF. CDR3 bases: TGTGCCAGCAGCTGGCAGGGGTACGAAGCTTTCTTT. The chain recombines TRBV5-4 with TRBJ1-1, with D possibly matching TRBD1 (6 bases). Trimming left V 3 bases short and J 8 bases short, with 11 bases between. Germline CDR1 and CDR2: SGHNT and YYREEE (reference sequence). The CDR3 has 12 residues.

The chain has TRBV29-1 and TRBJ1-2; no firm D call. CDR1 and CDR2 from the germline V gene are SQVTM and ANQGSEA. The CDR3 consists of 11 residues. V gave up 1 base and J gave up 4 bases, with 4 bases separating them. The CDR3 coding sequence is TGCAGCGTTGAAGGCCTCTATGGCTACACCTTC. Translating gives CSVEGLYGYTF.

This clone has a single count. The chain carries TRBV19 and TRBJ1-5; possibly TRBD1 for D (6 bases). The ends were cut back, 7 bases at V and 6 bases at J, with 19 bases in the middle. CDR1 and CDR2 (germline): LNHDA, SQIVND (reference sequence). This CDR3 region has 15 residues. CDR3 sequence (DNA): TGTGCCAGTACCTTGCTGGGGGGGCTAGGTCAGCCCCAGCATTTT. Translating gives CASTLLGGLGQPQHF.

The V gene is TRBV3-1 (or the pseudogene TRBV3-2), the J gene TRBJ2-3, with D maybe TRBD1 (5 bases). The V and J ends lost 1 base and 7 bases respectively, with 15 bases between them. This CDR3 is built from 15 residues. Germline loops: CDR1 LGHDT, CDR2 YNNKEL (reference sequence). CDR3 DNA: TGTGCCAGCAGCCAAGCGGTTGCAGGACATAATACGCAGTATTTT. It translates to CASSQAVAGHNTQYF.

V usage is TRBV18 and J usage is TRBJ1-4, with D perhaps matching TRBD1 (6 bases). CDR1 is KGHSH and CDR2 is LQKENI in the germline V gene. Trimming shortened V by 6 bases and J by 1 base, and 12 bases separated the two germline ends. The CDR3 consists of 15 residues. The chain's CDR3 is CASSRQQGTNEKLFF. The DNA for the CDR3 is TGTGCCAGCTCGCGACAACAGGGAACTAATGAAAAACTGTTTTTT.

This clone came up a few times. The rearrangement links TRBV19 to TRBJ2-7, with TRBD1 matching over 11 bases. The trim removed 5 bases at V and 3 bases at J, leaving 6 bases unmatched. The CDR3 sequence is 15 residues long. From germline, CDR1 is LNHDA and CDR2 SQIVND (reference sequence). The CDR3 sequence is CASSVQGTGGYEQYF. For the CDR3, the DNA is TGTGCCAGTAGTGTTCAGGGGACAGGGGGCTACGAGCAGTACTTC. The full variable domain, rest sourced from reference TRBV19 and TRBJ2-7, is DGGITQSPKYLFRKEGQNVTLSCEQNLNHDAMYWYRQDPGQGLRLIYYSQIVNDFQKGDIAEGYSVSREKKESFPLTVTSAQKNPTAFYLCASSVQGTGGYEQYFGPGTRLTVT.

The V and J genes are TRBV11-3 and TRBJ2-7, with no clear D. Germline V gene lookup returns CDR1 SGHNT and CDR2 YENEEA. V was pared by 5 bases and J by 5 bases, with 16 bases between. The CDR3 consists of 14 residues. CDR3 coding DNA: TGTGCCAGCAGCCCCCCCGAACGCCCGGACGAGCAGTACTTC. This gives the protein CASSPPERPDEQYF.

CDR3 loop: CASSLCSAVGRGHSQFF. In DNA, the CDR3 is TGTGCCAGCAGCTTATGTAGTGCGGTTGGGCGGGGGCACTCGCAGTTCTTC. This chain uses TRBV11-2 with TRBJ2-1; tentative D call: TRBD2 (7 bases). The germline V gene encodes CDR1 SGHAT and CDR2 FQNNGV. The CDR3 has 17 residues. Trimming took 2 bases from V and 12 from J, leaving 26 bases between them.

This chain links TRBV28 with TRBJ1-4, with D possibly TRBD1 on 5 matching bases. Germline V gene lookup returns CDR1 MDHEN and CDR2 SYDVKM. This CDR3 spans 16 amino acids. The V end lost 2 bases, the J end lost 7 bases, and 17 bases lay between the germline ends. CDR3 protein: CASSLGEGSLREKLFF. CDR3 nucleotides: TGTGCCAGCAGTTTAGGGGAGGGGAGCTTACGTGAAAAACTGTTTTTT.

The V gene is TRBV9, the J gene TRBJ1-5; D not certain. V gave up 0 bases and J gave up 5 bases, with 9 bases separating them. CDR1 is SGDLS and CDR2 is YYNGEE in the germline V gene. CDR3 length equals 14 residues. The chain's CDR3 is CASSVGGDDQPQHF. DNA for the CDR3: TGTGCCAGCAGCGTAGGGGGAGACGATCAGCCCCAGCATTTT.

The J gene is TRBJ1-6, the V gene TRBV7-2; D is uncertain. Germline CDR1 and CDR2: SGHTA and FQGNSA. The CDR3 loop spans 15 amino acids. V dropped 6 bases and J dropped 10 bases, with 19 bases sitting between them. CDR3 nucleotide sequence: TGTGCCAGCAGACCCCGGGAAGGCAGCGGCTCACCCCTCCACTTT. Translating gives CASRPREGSGSPLHF.

This clone was seen only once. Different DNA sequences within this sample yield the same CDR3. The chain carries TRBV5-1 and TRBJ1-1; D gene uncertain. CDR1 is SGHRS, CDR2 YFSETQ, per germline. The V end was cut by 0 bases, the J end by 2 bases, with 8 bases between. The CDR3 totals 14 residues. The chain's CDR3 is CASSLVAGNTEAFF. CDR3 nucleotide sequence: TGCGCCAGCAGCTTGGTTGCGGGAAACACTGAAGCTTTCTTT.

The V and J genes are TRBV24-1 and TRBJ2-2; no reliable D call. CDR1 is KGHDR, CDR2 SFDVKD, per germline. Trimming took 5 bases from V and 3 from J, leaving 9 bases between them. The CDR3 covers 14 residues. CDR3 sequence (DNA): TGTGCCACCAGTGGCCAGGATCACACCGGGGAGCTGTTTTTT. Its protein is CATSGQDHTGELFF.

The rearrangement joins TRBV6-5 to TRBJ2-2; D is perhaps TRBD1 (6 bases). In germline, CDR1 is MNHEY, CDR2 SVGAGI. Trimming removed 2 bases at V and 7 bases at J, with 17 bases between. The CDR3 contains 16 residues. The CDR3 DNA follows: TGTGCCAGCAGTTACGCGCGTGGGGGCCGTGGCGGGGAGCTGTTTTTT. Residues: CASSYARGGRGGELFF.

V is TRBV28 and J is TRBJ1-5; weak D call: TRBD1 (6 bases). Germline lookup yields CDR1 MDHEN and CDR2 SYDVKM. V was pared by 4 bases and J by 7 bases, with 14 bases between. There are 14 residues in the CDR3. CDR3 in amino acids: CASSSPGARQPQHF. The CDR3 DNA reads TGTGCCAGCAGTTCCCCGGGGGCCCGGCAGCCCCAGCATTTT.

The V and J genes are TRBV3-1 (or the pseudogene TRBV3-2) and TRBJ1-2; TRBD1 aligns across 7 bases. Germline lookup yields CDR1 LGHDT and CDR2 YNNKEL (reference sequence). The trim removed 1 base at V and 8 bases at J, leaving 7 bases unmatched. The CDR3 is made up of 14 amino acids. CDR3 in amino acids: CASSQGQGLDGYTF. The CDR3 DNA reads TGTGCCAGCAGCCAAGGACAGGGCTTGGACGGCTACACCTTC.